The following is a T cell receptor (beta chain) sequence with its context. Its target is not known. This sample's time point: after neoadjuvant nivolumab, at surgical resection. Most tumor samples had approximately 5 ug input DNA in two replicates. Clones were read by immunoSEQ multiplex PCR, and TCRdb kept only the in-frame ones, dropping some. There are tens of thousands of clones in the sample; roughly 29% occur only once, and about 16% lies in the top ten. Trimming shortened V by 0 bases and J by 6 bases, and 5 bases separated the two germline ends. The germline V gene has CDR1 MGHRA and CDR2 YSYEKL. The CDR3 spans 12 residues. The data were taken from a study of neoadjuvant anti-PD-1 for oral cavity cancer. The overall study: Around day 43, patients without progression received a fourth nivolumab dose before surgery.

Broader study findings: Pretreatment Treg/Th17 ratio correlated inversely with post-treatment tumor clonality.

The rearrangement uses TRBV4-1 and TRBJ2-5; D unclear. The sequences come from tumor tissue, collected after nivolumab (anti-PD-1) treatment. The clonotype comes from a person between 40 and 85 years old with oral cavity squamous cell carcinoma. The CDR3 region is CASSQDPKTQYF. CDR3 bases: TGCGCCAGCAGCCAAGATCCCAAGACCCAGTACTTC.